A single sample is the source of the 18 T cell receptor beta chains below, sequenced in a study of control samples from healthy donors and cancer patients. TCRdb's table, derived via immunoSEQ multiplex PCR, lists solely in-frame clones and lacks some. Here the sample spans over 100,000 clones, roughly 90% being singletons. Specimen: blood. The receptors shown here come from a man aged 45-60 years in good health.

V gene TRBV29-1 combines with J gene TRBJ2-3; 7 bases fit TRBD1. The germline V gene has CDR1 SQVTM and CDR2 ANQGSEA. The CDR3 is 17 amino acids. V trimming: 0 bases; J trimming: 1 base; junction bases outside the gene matches: 10. This CDR3 is CSVEEGLGDRGTDTQYF. The CDR3 bases are TGCAGCGTTGAAGAGGGTCTGGGGGACAGAGGCACAGATACGCAGTATTTT.

This chain links TRBV6-2 or TRBV6-3 with TRBJ2-1; no reliable D call. V lost 2 bases and J 5 bases, leaving 13 bases between the germline ends. This CDR3 has 15 residues. Per the germline V gene, CDR1 is MNHEY and CDR2 is SVGEGT. The CDR3 DNA reads as TGTGCCAGCAGTTACCGACCGGTCCAGGACAATGAGCAGTTCTTC. This codes for CASSYRPVQDNEQFF.

This chain uses TRBV7-2 with TRBJ1-2, with no clear D. This CDR3 contains 13 residues. Trimming left V 5 bases short and J 0 bases short, with 7 bases between. From germline, CDR1 is SGHTA and CDR2 FQGNSA. CDR3 amino acids: CASSPAANYGYTF. The CDR3 nucleotides are TGTGCCAGCAGCCCCGCAGCTAACTATGGCTACACCTTC.

The CDR3 nucleotides read TGTGCCAGCAACGACTGGCATCATGGCTACACCTTC. This encodes CASNDWHHGYTF. The V call is TRBV9, the J call TRBJ1-2; D is unclear. CDR3 length: 12 amino acids. The germline CDR1 and CDR2 sequences are SGDLS and YYNGEE. Trimming removed 6 bases at V and 6 bases at J, with 12 bases between.

The V call is TRBV7-9, the J call TRBJ2-2; perhaps D is TRBD1 or TRBD2 (5 bases each). Germline V gene sequence: CDR1 SEHNR, CDR2 FQNEAQ (reference sequence). The CDR3 covers 17 residues. The ends were cut back, 4 bases at V and 3 bases at J, with 18 bases in the middle. The CDR3 bases are TGTGCCAGCAGCTCCCGGGTTAACCGAGGGGACACCGGGGAGCTGTTTTTT. Translating it yields CASSSRVNRGDTGELFF.

V and J are TRBV28 and TRBJ1-2, with TRBD1 as a possible D gene (5 bases). The V gene's germline CDR1 is MDHEN and CDR2 SYDVKM. Trimming pared 8 bases from V and 7 bases from J, leaving 17 bases between. The CDR3 consists of 13 residues. For the CDR3, the DNA is TGTGCCAGCGAGAGTCAGGGCCACGGTGGCTACACCTTC. Encoded protein: CASESQGHGGYTF.

The rearrangement uses TRBV27 and TRBJ2-1; weak D call: TRBD1 (5 bases). The CDR3 length is 17 residues. Trimming removed 4 bases from V and 0 bases from J, with 16 bases in between. CDR1 MNHEY and CDR2 SMNVEV come from the germline V gene (reference sequence). The CDR3 region is CASSSTETRSSYNEQFF. The CDR3 DNA reads TGTGCCAGCAGTTCGACAGAAACACGGAGCTCCTACAATGAGCAGTTCTTC.

This clone was seen once. V and J are TRBV5-1 and TRBJ2-5, with D possibly being TRBD2 (5 bases). Per germline, CDR1 SGHRS and CDR2 YFSETQ. Trimming removed 1 base from V and 7 bases from J, with 17 bases in between. CDR3 size: 15 residues. The CDR3 sequence is CASSLISGNLGTQYF. The DNA for the CDR3 is TGCGCCAGCAGCTTGATTTCGGGGAATCTGGGGACCCAGTACTTC.

The rearrangement joins TRBV19 to TRBJ1-1, with TRBD1 identical over 9 bases. The CDR3 loop spans 14 amino acids. The V segment lost 4 bases and the J segment 6 bases; nucleotides outside the gene matches: 6. CDR1 LNHDA and CDR2 SQIVND come from the germline V gene (reference sequence). DNA of the CDR3: TGTGCCAGTAGTACGGGACAGGGCCTCTCTGAAGCTTTCTTT. It specifies CASSTGQGLSEAFF. The full variable domain, completed using reference TRBV19 and TRBJ1-1, is DGGITQSPKYLFRKEGQNVTLSCEQNLNHDAMYWYRQDPGQGLRLIYYSQIVNDFQKGDIAEGYSVSREKKESFPLTVTSAQKNPTAFYLCASSTGQGLSEAFFGQGTRLTVV.

The rearrangement uses TRBV7-5 and TRBJ1-4; TRBD1, the table's D call, lacks a check against the DNA. TRBV7-5 is designated a pseudogene. This CDR3 is 15 amino acids long. The chain's CDR3 is CVRSVGQGLNEKLFF. In DNA, the CDR3 is TGTGTCAGAAGCGTAGGACAGGGCTTGAATGAAAAACTGTTTTTT.

V is TRBV13 and J is TRBJ2-1; TRBD2 matches at 8 bases. Germline assignment: CDR1 PRHDT and CDR2 FYEKMQ (reference sequence). The CDR3 is 19 residues long. With 5 bases clipped from V and 6 bases from J, the junction kept 21 bases outside the gene matches. This chain's CDR3 is CASSLSTGGPLLLINEQFF. For the CDR3, the DNA is TGTGCCAGCAGCCTCTCCACGGGGGGGCCGTTATTGCTTATCAATGAGCAGTTCTTC.

The V call is TRBV27, the J call TRBJ2-3, with 11 bases fitting TRBD2. The junction had 9 bases not matched to a gene; V was cut back by 1 base and J by 6 bases. The CDR3 spans 17 residues. In germline, CDR1 is MNHEY, CDR2 SMNVEV (reference sequence). The CDR3 sequence: CASSLFSVAGGLDTQYF. In nucleotides, the CDR3 is TGTGCCAGCAGTTTATTCTCTGTAGCGGGGGGGCTGGATACGCAGTATTTT.

The rearrangement uses TRBV10-1 and TRBJ2-1; D is uncertain. Between the trimmed V and J ends, which lost 3 bases and 0 bases, there was a span of 12 bases. Germline V gives CDR1 WNHNN, CDR2 SYGVQD (reference sequence). The CDR3 length is 16 residues. Here the CDR3 DNA reads TGCGCCAGCAGTGATACTGACTGGAGCTCCTACAATGAGCAGTTCTTC. This translates into CASSDTDWSSYNEQFF.

The chain couples TRBV7-8 to TRBJ2-3; D gene uncertain. V shed 5 bases and J shed 2 bases, with 5 bases lying between them. The CDR3 consists of 12 residues. Germline V CDR1 and CDR2: SGHVS, FQNEAQ. The CDR3 is CASSPHTDTQYF. CDR3 nucleotides: TGTGCCAGCAGCCCCCACACAGATACGCAGTATTTT.

The chain combines TRBV7-8 with TRBJ1-5; D is undetermined. CDR1 and CDR2 from the germline V gene are SGHVS and FQNEAQ. CDR3 length equals 15 residues. The V end was cut by 1 base, the J end by 4 bases, with 11 bases between. CDR3 sequence: CASSLGAGRNQPQHF. In DNA form, the CDR3 reads TGTGCCAGCAGCTTAGGAGCGGGTCGAAATCAGCCCCAGCATTTT.

The genes are TRBV11-2 and TRBJ2-7, with TRBD1 matching over 7 bases. J lost 7 bases, V lost 0 bases, and 9 bases had no gene match. Germline V lookup: CDR1 SGHAT, CDR2 FQNNGV. The CDR3 consists of 15 residues. DNA of the CDR3: TGTGCCAGCAGCTTAGAAGGGACAGTAATTTGGGAGCAGTACTTC. Amino acid sequence: CASSLEGTVIWEQYF.

This chain joins TRBV6-5 and TRBJ2-7; the D gene is possibly TRBD1 (6 bases). Trimming cost V 6 bases and J 4 bases, with 13 bases left between them. Germline-derived CDR1 and CDR2 are MNHEY and SVGAGI. The CDR3 consists of 13 residues. The CDR3 DNA reads as TGTGCCAGCAGACACGGGACACTTTACGAGCAGTACTTC. The encoded protein is CASRHGTLYEQYF.

The J gene is TRBJ1-1, the V gene TRBV19, with D hard to call. Germline CDR1 and CDR2: LNHDA and SQIVND (reference sequence). V was trimmed by 5 bases and J by 7 bases, leaving 14 bases between them. The CDR3 has 13 amino acids. The chain's CDR3 is CASSLRSNDEAFF. For the CDR3, the DNA is TGTGCCAGTAGTTTAAGGTCCAACGATGAAGCTTTCTTT. Filled out from reference TRBV19 and TRBJ1-1, the complete variable domain reads DGGITQSPKYLFRKEGQNVTLSCEQNLNHDAMYWYRQDPGQGLRLIYYSQIVNDFQKGDIAEGYSVSREKKESFPLTVTSAQKNPTAFYLCASSLRSNDEAFFGQGTRLTVV.